This T cell receptor beta chain was sequenced during a study of control samples from healthy donors and cancer patients. Only in-frame clones appear in the TCRdb table, and some are missing; sequencing was by immunoSEQ multiplex PCR. The table lists approximately 140,000 clones, roughly nine tenths of them singletons. The CDR3 length is 14 residues. The V gene's germline CDR1 is LGHNA and CDR2 YSLEER. The V end lost 3 bases, the J end lost 5 bases, and 12 bases lay between the germline ends. The clonotype comes from a man younger than 30 in good health. V gene TRBV4-3 combines with J gene TRBJ2-3; D is perhaps TRBD2 (5 bases). Sequenced input: blood. This chain's CDR3 is CASSHRRVQDTQYF. The CDR3 coding sequence is TGCGCCAGCAGCCATCGGCGGGTTCAAGATACGCAGTATTTT.